What follows are 14 T cell receptor beta chains derived from one specimen sequenced in a study of identical twins. TCRdb itself ran the 5' RACE reads through MiXCR, one entry per CDR3 protein. The sample includes 300,000 to 400,000 distinct CDR3 sequences, roughly 9% of them seen just once. Source material: naive T cells sorted from blood. These receptors were collected from a woman in her 50s in good health.

This clonotype was observed a handful of times. One end of the junction varies from germline; a read error may be responsible. The chain couples TRBV29-1 to TRBJ1-2; D is perhaps TRBD1 (5 bases). The germline V gene encodes CDR1 SQVTM and CDR2 ANQGSEA. CDR3 length: 15 residues. CDR3 protein: CSVEASNRRSRGYTF. In DNA form, the CDR3 reads TGCAGCGTGGAAGCCAGCAACAGGAGGAGTCGTGGCTACACCTTC.

This clonotype was detected many times. This sequence joins TRBV3-1 and TRBJ2-1; the D is unclear. V lost 5 bases and J 2 bases, leaving 7 bases between the germline ends. This CDR3 is built from 13 residues. The germline V gene has CDR1 LGHDT and CDR2 YNNKEL (reference sequence). The DNA for the CDR3 is TGTGCCAGCAGCTCAAACACCTACAATGAGCAGTTCTTC. Translation: CASSSNTYNEQFF.

This chain connects TRBV3-1 to TRBJ2-1; a weak D match, TRBD2 (6 bases). CDR1 is LGHDT and CDR2 is YNNKEL in the germline V gene (reference sequence). Trimming removed 0 bases at V and 6 bases at J, with 21 bases between. This CDR3 has 18 amino acids. CDR3 amino acids: CASSQENPGLRQSNEQFF. CDR3 DNA sequence: TGTGCCAGCAGCCAAGAAAACCCGGGACTCCGACAAAGCAATGAGCAGTTCTTC.

This clonotype was counted between two and nine times. J is TRBJ2-1 and V is TRBV3-1, with 8 bases aligning to TRBD2. Germline CDR1 and CDR2: LGHDT and YNNKEL (reference sequence). The CDR3 covers 15 residues. The junction had 8 bases not matched to a gene; V was cut back by 3 bases and J by 7 bases. CDR3 coding DNA: TGTGCCAGCAGCCACGGGACTAGATGGGAGAATGAGCAGTTCTTC. As protein: CASSHGTRWENEQFF.

This clonotype was found a few times. The chain couples TRBV18 to TRBJ1-1; the D is unclear. Germline V gives CDR1 KGHSH, CDR2 LQKENI. Trimming took off 3 bases at V and 3 bases at J, with 14 bases between the two ends. This CDR3 comprises 15 residues. The CDR3 DNA reads TGTGCCAGCTCACCGTACAGCGCTAGGTACACTGAAGCTTTCTTT. Its protein is CASSPYSARYTEAFF.

This clonotype has a handful of counts. The rearrangement uses TRBV5-1 and TRBJ2-7; TRBD2 aligns across 10 bases. CDR1 and CDR2 from the germline V gene are SGHRS and YFSETQ. CDR3 length equals 18 residues. V was clipped by 0 bases and J by 4 bases; unmatched bases: 13. The CDR3 sequence: CASSLVSLAGVRNYEQYF. The CDR3 nucleotides are TGCGCCAGCAGCTTGGTTTCTCTAGCGGGAGTCCGGAATTACGAGCAGTACTTC.

V is TRBV12-3 or TRBV12-4 and J is TRBJ2-2; D is uncertain. CDR3 size: 14 residues. The germline V and J ends were trimmed by 6 bases and 0 bases, with 8 bases remaining between them. The CDR3 reads CASRRTANTGELFF. The CDR3 DNA follows: TGTGCCAGCAGACGGACGGCGAACACCGGGGAGCTGTTTTTT.

The genes are TRBV20-1 and TRBJ2-7, with TRBD2 as a possible D gene (7 bases). Germline assignment: CDR1 DFQATT and CDR2 SNEGSKA (reference sequence). The CDR3 consists of 12 residues. Trimming stripped 2 bases from V and 5 bases from J, with 10 bases between. The CDR3 reads CSARRGGDEQYF. DNA for the CDR3: TGCAGTGCTAGAAGGGGGGGCGACGAGCAGTACTTC.

This clonotype was seen many times. Relative to the germline gene, one junction end is altered; a read error may explain this. The chain employs TRBV20-1 and TRBJ2-7; tentative D call: TRBD2 (5 bases). This CDR3 has 11 amino acids. CDR1 DFQATT and CDR2 SNEGSKA come from the germline V gene (reference sequence). The CDR3 sequence: CSARGGREQYF. As DNA, the CDR3 is TGCAGTGCAAGAGGAGGACGCGAGCAGTACTTC.

This clonotype has ten or more counts. The gene calls are TRBV5-1 and TRBJ2-1; D is uncertain. The CDR3 length is 13 residues. V shed 4 bases and J shed 6 bases, with 11 bases lying between them. CDR1 SGHRS and CDR2 YFSETQ come from the germline V gene. CDR3 DNA sequence: TGCGCCAGCAGCCTCGACCTCGCCAATGAGCAGTTCTTC. It translates to CASSLDLANEQFF.

V and J are TRBV3-1 and TRBJ2-2; D could derive from TRBD1 or TRBD2 (6 bases each). V shed 4 bases and J shed 2 bases, with 14 bases lying between them. Per germline, CDR1 LGHDT and CDR2 YNNKEL (reference sequence). This CDR3 has 16 residues. CDR3 coding DNA: TGTGCCAGCAGCCGAGTTACAGGGACTAACACCGGGGAGCTGTTTTTT. It specifies CASSRVTGTNTGELFF.

This clonotype was found once. The genes are TRBV29-1 and TRBJ1-1, with 8 bases fitting TRBD1. The ends lost 0 bases at V and 3 bases at J; junction bases unmatched: 6. The CDR3 runs 15 residues. The germline CDR1 and CDR2 sequences are SQVTM and ANQGSEA. The DNA of the CDR3 is TGCAGCGTTGAAGATAGGACAGGGTTGGACACTGAAGCTTTCTTT. Translation: CSVEDRTGLDTEAFF.

This clonotype was seen only a few times. This chain connects TRBV11-2 to TRBJ2-3, with 9 bases that match TRBD2. Germline V gene sequence: CDR1 SGHAT, CDR2 FQNNGV. V lost 5 bases and J lost 0; bases outside the gene matches: 6. The CDR3 is 16 residues long. Here the CDR3 DNA reads TGTGCCAGCAGCCCGGGGACTAGCCCTAGCACAGATACGCAGTATTTT. It translates to CASSPGTSPSTDTQYF.

Concerning this clonotype: The junction and the germline gene differ at one end; a read error may be behind it. This sequence joins TRBV5-1 and TRBJ2-1; no clear D. This CDR3 region has 12 residues. Germline-derived CDR1 and CDR2 are SGHRS and YFSETQ. The CDR3 sequence: CASRLVYNEQFF. The CDR3 DNA is TGCGCCAGCAGATTGGTGTACAATGAGCAGTTCTTC. Filled out from reference TRBV5-1 and TRBJ2-1, the complete variable domain reads KAGVTQTPRYLIKTRGQQVTLSCSPISGHRSVSWYQQTPGQGLQFLFEYFSETQRNKGNFPGRFSGRQFSNSRSEMNVSTLELGDSALYLCASRLVYNEQFFGPGTRLTVL.